This T cell receptor (beta chain) derives from a study of low-dose radiotherapy and immunotherapy resistance in tumors. Study-wide background: Cohort 1 was treated with 0.5 Gy per fraction at 2-week intervals, amounting to 6.5 Gy overall. Daily, from cycle 1 day 1 and for four cycles, patients took oral aspirin 300 mg.

Eligibility criteria specified advanced solid malignancies devoid of tumor-infiltrating lymphocytes. First-strand cDNA used TRAV- and TRBV-specific primers, covering alpha and beta chains. PCR amplification of the TCRs was performed with Phusion for 20 to 25 PCR cycles, and it relied on a constant-region primer together with a V-primer adapter. Amplification (by in vitro transcription) was performed on isolated mRNA. TCRdb processed the reads anew with MiXCR; each CDR3 protein has one entry. The table shows 18,000 or so distinct CDR3 sequences, with approximately 79% occurring only once. Trimming took 6 bases from V and 1 from J, leaving 7 bases between them. The CDR3 runs to 12 residues. From germline, CDR1 is SQVTM and CDR2 ANQGSEA. This clonotype was counted only a few times.

The J gene is TRBJ1-3, the V gene TRBV29-1; D possibly corresponds to TRBD1 (6 bases). The receptor was isolated from a human donor with advanced metastatic prostate, ovarian, gallbladder or colorectal cancer (not recorded which). This table probably holds off-target reads from a library built for another chain. CDR3 sequence (DNA): TGCAGCGTCACAGGGTCTGGAAACACCATATATTTT. Translating it yields CSVTGSGNTIYF.